A selection of T cell receptor beta chains follows, all from one sample in a study of neurological immune-mediated disorders. Using its own MiXCR run on the 5' RACE reads, TCRdb lists one record per CDR3 protein. The sample records about 58,000 distinct CDR3 sequences, about 3.3% being singletons. Input material: PBMCs. Receptors were obtained from a woman aged 55-70 years with multiple sclerosis. The CDR3 runs from the conserved cysteine through the conserved F or W. D genes are given only for firm matches. Size values are once, few and many counts, or a class for expanded clones, and some rows have none.

j_call v_call d_call clone_size cdr3_aa cdr3_nt
TRBJ2-1 TRBV5-1 . many CASSPGARYNEQFF TGCGCCAGCAGCCCCGGGGCTCGTTACAATGAGCAGTTCTTC
TRBJ2-3 TRBV24-1 . few CATSDLRSGDPTIGDTQYF TGTGCCACCAGTGATTTGCGTAGTGGGGACCCCACCATTGGAGATACGCAGTATTTT
TRBJ1-5 TRBV15 . many CATSRDLDSPENQPQHF TGTGCCACCAGCAGAGATTTGGACAGCCCCGAAAATCAGCCCCAGCATTTT
TRBJ1-5 TRBV11-2 . many CASSLSQDKPQHF TGTGCCAGCAGCCTGAGCCAGGATAAGCCCCAGCATTTT
TRBJ1-1 TRBV7-9 TRBD1 many CASSVPGQGTEAFF TGTGCCAGCAGCGTACCGGGACAGGGCACTGAAGCTTTCTTT
TRBJ2-1 TRBV29-1 TRBD1 many CSVEDRAKYNEQFF TGCAGCGTTGAGGACAGGGCCAAATACAATGAGCAGTTCTTC
TRBJ2-1 TRBV3-1 . few CASSQVAEQFF TGTGCCAGCAGCCAAGTAGCTGAGCAGTTCTTC
TRBJ1-1 TRBV19 TRBD1 few CASNHGGGLNTEAFF TGTGCCAGTAATCATGGAGGGGGCCTGAACACTGAAGCTTTCTTT
TRBJ1-2 TRBV5-5 . many CASSLGWHGYTF TGTGCCAGCAGCTTGGGGTGGCATGGCTACACCTTC
TRBJ2-7 TRBV28 . many CASSGLRGAYYEQYF TGTGCCAGCAGTGGCTTGAGGGGCGCTTACTACGAGCAGTACTTC
TRBJ2-1 TRBV7-2 . many CASSFPSYNEQFF TGTGCCAGCAGCTTCCCATCCTACAATGAGCAGTTCTTC
TRBJ1-6 TRBV27 . many CASSFGRNNSPLHF TGTGCCAGCAGTTTCGGACGGAATAATTCACCCCTCCACTTT
TRBJ1-3 TRBV6-5 TRBD1 many CASTGQGYWNTIYF TGTGCCAGCACGGGACAGGGGTACTGGAACACCATATATTTT
TRBJ1-6 TRBV27 . many CASSSATLGAYNSPLHF TGTGCCAGCAGTTCAGCGACCCTAGGTGCCTATAATTCACCCCTCCACTTT
TRBJ2-7 TRBV18 TRBD1 many CASSPLPGTGGIEQYF TGTGCCAGCTCACCCCTCCCCGGGACAGGTGGGATCGAGCAGTACTTC
TRBJ2-7 TRBV29-1 . many CSARTLPYEQYF TGCAGCGCTCGGACCCTACCTTACGAGCAGTACTTC
TRBJ1-4 TRBV4-1 . many CASSQARLESEKLFF TGCGCCAGCAGCCAAGCCAGACTGGAGAGTGAAAAACTGTTTTTT
TRBJ2-3 TRBV7-9 TRBD1 many CASGSGTGGADTQYF TGTGCCAGCGGGTCGGGGACAGGGGGCGCAGATACGCAGTATTTT
TRBJ1-2 TRBV14 . many CASSQLRYDYGYTF TGTGCCAGCAGCCAGTTGAGGTACGACTATGGCTACACCTTC
TRBJ1-1 TRBV29-1 . many CSVEGGGQSEAFF TGCAGCGTTGAAGGAGGCGGGCAGAGCGAAGCTTTCTTT
TRBJ2-2 TRBV7-6 . many CASSTSSGELFF TGTGCCAGCAGCACTAGTTCCGGGGAGCTGTTTTTT
TRBJ2-3 TRBV5-1 TRBD2 many CASSHGLAGGLSDTQYF TGCGCCAGCAGCCACGGACTAGCGGGGGGGTTATCAGATACGCAGTATTTT
TRBJ1-3 TRBV20-1 . many CSARYPTGTGATIYF TGCAGTGCTAGATACCCCACAGGGACCGGAGCCACCATATATTTT
TRBJ1-2 TRBV20-1 . many CSAKFFSYGYTF TGCAGTGCTAAGTTTTTCTCCTATGGCTACACCTTC
TRBJ2-1 TRBV20-1 TRBD2 few CSAPRAGGPNEQFF TGCAGTGCTCCTAGAGCGGGGGGGCCGAATGAGCAGTTCTTC
TRBJ2-2 TRBV6-1 . many CASRGAWDTGELFF TGTGCCAGCAGGGGAGCATGGGACACCGGGGAGCTGTTTTTT
TRBJ2-7 TRBV25-1 TRBD1 few CATIGQGAYEQYF TGTGCCACCATAGGACAGGGGGCCTACGAGCAGTACTTC
TRBJ2-1 TRBV12-3/TRBV12-4 . many CASSLSWVEQFF TGTGCCAGCAGTTTAAGTTGGGTTGAGCAGTTCTTC
TRBJ2-7 TRBV18 TRBD1 many CASAGQGYEQYF TGTGCCAGCGCCGGACAGGGCTACGAGCAGTACTTC
TRBJ2-3 TRBV4-2 TRBD2 many CASSQDQRGVDTQYF TGTGCCAGCAGCCAAGATCAGCGGGGGGTTGATACGCAGTATTTT
TRBJ2-7 TRBV5-1 . many CASSLASVTYEQYF TGCGCCAGCAGCTTGGCAAGCGTCACCTACGAGCAGTACTTC
TRBJ2-1 TRBV5-1 TRBD1 many CASNPFPGQGRNEQFF TGCGCCAGCAACCCGTTTCCGGGACAGGGGCGCAATGAGCAGTTCTTC
TRBJ1-2 TRBV28 TRBD1 few CASSDRTGAYFDGYTF TGTGCCAGCAGTGACCGGACAGGAGCCTACTTTGATGGCTACACCTTC
TRBJ2-3 TRBV21-1 . few CASSSQTPDSEDSTDTQYF TGTGCCAGCAGCTCCCAAACCCCTGACAGTGAAGATAGCACAGATACGCAGTATTTT
TRBJ2-2 TRBV5-1 . few CASSYVPTGELFF TGCGCCAGCAGCTACGTCCCGACCGGGGAGCTGTTTTTT
TRBJ2-2 TRBV29-1 . many CSVDLQGPTGELFF TGCAGCGTTGACTTACAGGGCCCCACCGGGGAGCTGTTTTTT
TRBJ2-4 TRBV20-1 . many CSALPGGRVQYF TGCAGTGCCCTGCCCGGGGGCCGTGTTCAGTACTTC
TRBJ2-1 TRBV20-1 TRBD2 many CSARVAGGRNNEQFF TGCAGTGCTAGAGTTGCGGGAGGGAGGAACAATGAGCAGTTCTTC
TRBJ2-2 TRBV27 TRBD2 many CASSFKRGGPAGELFF TGTGCCAGCAGTTTTAAACGGGGGGGCCCCGCCGGGGAGCTGTTTTTT
TRBJ1-1 TRBV7-2 TRBD1 . CVSSERQGWRDTEAFF TGTGTCAGCAGCGAAAGACAGGGATGGAGGGACACTGAAGCTTTCTTT
TRBJ1-3 TRBV28 . few CASSPGGVNSGNTIYF TGTGCCAGCAGTCCTGGGGGGGTGAACTCTGGAAACACCATATATTTT
TRBJ1-1 TRBV5-1 TRBD1 many CASSSYLTGGGEAFF TGCGCCAGCAGCTCCTATCTAACAGGGGGAGGTGAAGCTTTCTTT
TRBJ2-1 TRBV29-1 TRBD2 . CSVDHGGGGYNEQFF TGCAGCGTTGACCACGGGGGGGGGGGCTACAATGAGCAGTTCTTC
TRBJ2-1 TRBV7-8 TRBD2 many CASSYINVWPSGDDSYNEQFF TGTGCCAGCAGCTATATCAATGTATGGCCTAGCGGGGACGACTCCTACAATGAGCAGTTCTTC
TRBJ1-1 TRBV29-1 . many CSVGGEGLSSNTEAFF TGCAGCGTTGGGGGCGAGGGACTCTCCTCGAACACTGAAGCTTTCTTT
TRBJ1-2 TRBV28 . many CASSLRGSRYGYTF TGTGCCAGCAGTTTAAGGGGGTCAAGGTATGGCTACACCTTC
TRBJ2-3 TRBV7-3 TRBD2 few CASSGSGRVDTQYF TGTGCCAGCAGTGGTAGCGGGAGGGTGGATACGCAGTATTTT
TRBJ2-3 TRBV27 . many CASIRGGTNTQYF TGTGCCAGCATTAGGGGGGGCACAAATACGCAGTATTTT
TRBJ2-7 TRBV4-1 . many CASSPGRSSYEQYF TGCGCCAGCAGCCCCGGACGGAGCTCCTACGAGCAGTACTTC
TRBJ2-2 TRBV20-1 . many CSARDGGRNTGELFF TGCAGTGCCCGTGACGGGGGAAGGAACACCGGGGAGCTGTTTTTT
TRBJ2-7 TRBV7-2 TRBD2 many CASSSPWEGQRYEQYF TGTGCCAGCAGCTCCCCTTGGGAGGGCCAAAGGTACGAGCAGTACTTC
TRBJ2-2 TRBV7-2 . many CASSLQPTTNTGELFF TGTGCCAGCAGCTTACAACCGACAACGAACACCGGGGAGCTGTTTTTT
TRBJ2-3 TRBV28 . many CASSLGGWGADTQYF TGTGCCAGCAGTTTAGGGGGGTGGGGGGCAGATACGCAGTATTTT
TRBJ2-7 TRBV5-1 . many CASSFAGRGSYEQYF TGCGCCAGCAGCTTCGCGGGACGAGGGTCCTACGAGCAGTACTTC
TRBJ2-1 TRBV20-1 TRBD2 many CSARSGLAGGIYNEQFF TGCAGTGCTAGATCGGGACTAGCGGGGGGGATATACAATGAGCAGTTCTTC
TRBJ1-1 TRBV4-1 TRBD1 many CASSHRTGTTEAFF TGCGCCAGCAGCCACCGGACAGGGACCACTGAAGCTTTCTTT
TRBJ1-4 TRBV9 TRBD1 many CASSARQGLNEKLFF TGTGCCAGCAGCGCCCGACAGGGACTTAATGAAAAACTGTTTTTT
TRBJ2-1 TRBV20-1 TRBD2 many CSARSPRTSGGSSYNEQFF TGCAGTGCTAGATCCCCTAGGACTAGCGGGGGGAGCTCCTACAATGAGCAGTTCTTC
TRBJ2-2 TRBV4-2 TRBD2 many CASSTLSGGDSTGELFF TGTGCCAGCAGCACACTTAGCGGGGGGGACTCCACCGGGGAGCTGTTTTTT
TRBJ2-2 TRBV7-2 TRBD2 . CVSSFRGLAGAEGELFF TGTGTCAGCAGCTTCAGGGGACTAGCGGGCGCCGAAGGGGAGCTGTTTTTT